This is a list of T cell receptor beta chains from one sample in a study of identical twins. One entry per CDR3 protein, called by TCRdb with MiXCR from the 5' RACE reads. The table records 420,000 or so distinct CDR3 sequences, approximately 18% of them present only once. Material for sequencing was naive T cells sorted from blood. The receptor set was obtained from a man aged 45-65 years in good health. CDR3s include the opening cysteine and the closing phenylalanine or tryptophan. The D gene is left open where the match is weak. Some rows have no size entry. The others give once, few or many, or a class for an expanded clone.

TRBJ1-4 TRBV6-2/TRBV6-3 TRBD1 NA CASSYATVDRGIEKLFF TGTGCCAGCAGTTATGCAACGGTCGACAGGGGAATCGAAAAACTGTTTTTT
TRBJ1-2 TRBV28 NA many CASSFPSSYGYTF TGTGCCAGCAGTTTCCCCAGCTCCTATGGCTACACCTTC
TRBJ2-7 TRBV5-1 TRBD1 few CASSLGTGSNEQYF TGCGCCAGCAGCTTGGGGACAGGGTCCAACGAGCAGTACTTC
TRBJ1-6 TRBV10-3 NA few CAISERDNDNSPLHF TGTGCCATCAGTGAGAGGGACAATGATAATTCACCCCTCCACTTT
TRBJ1-1 TRBV5-1 TRBD1 many CASSPGQGEINPEAFF TGCGCCAGCAGCCCCGGACAGGGGGAAATCAACCCTGAAGCTTTCTTT
TRBJ2-3 TRBV6-5 NA NA CASSYSTVEGTDTQYF TGTGCCAGCAGTTACTCGACGGTAGAGGGCACAGATACGCAGTATTTT
TRBJ1-4 TRBV4-1 NA few CASSQDWVSEKLFF TGCGCCAGCAGCCAAGATTGGGTGTCCGAAAAACTGTTTTTT
TRBJ2-1 TRBV10-3 NA few CAIRDHQGPYNEQFF TGTGCCATCCGGGACCACCAGGGACCTTACAATGAGCAGTTCTTC
TRBJ1-2 TRBV20-1 NA NA CSARWDLYGYTF TGCAGTGCTAGGTGGGACTTATATGGCTACACCTTC
TRBJ2-3 TRBV20-1 NA many CSVRGALGTDTQYF TGCAGTGTTAGGGGGGCACTCGGCACAGATACGCAGTATTTT
TRBJ2-3 TRBV5-6 NA few CASSLVPKDTQYF TGTGCCAGCAGCTTGGTACCCAAAGATACGCAGTATTTT
TRBJ2-3 TRBV2 NA many CASSEPSSETTDTQYF TGTGCCAGCAGTGAACCTTCCTCAGAGACCACAGATACGCAGTATTTT
TRBJ2-7 TRBV4-3 TRBD1 NA CASSQDPGQGSEQYF TGCGCCAGCAGCCAAGATCCTGGACAGGGTTCCGAGCAGTACTTC
TRBJ1-4 TRBV5-1 NA NA CASSKSTGTREKLFF TGCGCCAGCAGCAAATCGACCGGGACTCGTGAAAAACTGTTTTTT
TRBJ1-1 TRBV20-1 NA many CSAAATGRGNTEAFF TGCAGTGCTGCCGCAACGGGAAGGGGGAACACTGAAGCTTTCTTT
TRBJ1-3 TRBV12-3/TRBV12-4 TRBD1 many CASSWTGTGNTIYF TGTGCCAGCAGTTGGACAGGGACTGGAAACACCATATATTTT
TRBJ2-7 TRBV7-4 TRBD2 NA CASSLTMPATSGGRSEQYF TGTGCCAGCAGCTTAACTATGCCCGCGACTAGCGGGGGTAGAAGTGAGCAGTACTTC
TRBJ1-3 TRBV2 NA NA CASSADNAGNTIYF TGTGCCAGCAGTGCGGACAACGCTGGAAACACCATATATTTT
TRBJ2-3 TRBV20-1 TRBD2 few CSATNPSGMTDTQYF TGCAGTGCTACGAATCCTAGCGGGATGACAGATACGCAGTATTTT
TRBJ1-2 TRBV20-1 TRBD1 many CSATGGAYGYTF TGCAGTGCAACAGGGGGCGCCTATGGCTACACCTTC
TRBJ1-1 TRBV12-3/TRBV12-4 TRBD1 few CASSLITGGGTEAFF TGTGCCAGCAGTCTAATCACAGGGGGCGGAACTGAAGCTTTCTTT
TRBJ1-2 TRBV12-3/TRBV12-4 NA NA CASSESNYGYTF TGTGCCAGCAGTGAAAGCAACTATGGCTACACCTTC
TRBJ2-7 TRBV7-3 TRBD2 NA CASSKLAGGYEQYF TGTGCCAGCAGCAAACTAGCGGGAGGTTACGAGCAGTACTTC
TRBJ2-3 TRBV6-5 NA few CASSFYPGADTQYF TGTGCCAGCAGTTTCTACCCCGGGGCAGATACGCAGTATTTT
TRBJ1-4 TRBV29-1 TRBD1 many CSARGQGIATNEKLFF TGCAGCGCAAGGGGACAGGGCATTGCAACTAATGAAAAACTGTTTTTT
TRBJ2-1 TRBV5-1 TRBD2 NA CASSLAGGAVDEQFF TGCGCCAGCAGCTTGGCGGGGGGGGCCGTCGATGAGCAGTTCTTC
TRBJ1-5 TRBV20-1 NA few CSARSDINQPQHF TGCAGTGCCCGGTCCGACATCAATCAGCCCCAGCATTTT
TRBJ1-5 TRBV29-1 NA NA CSVVTEGNQPQHF TGCAGCGTTGTTACAGAGGGCAATCAGCCCCAGCATTTT
TRBJ1-1 TRBV9 TRBD1 NA CASSTSGQGAFAFF TGTGCCAGCAGCACTAGTGGGCAGGGGGCTTTTGCTTTCTTT
TRBJ2-7 TRBV20-1 NA NA CSVGLTGRQVEQYF TGCAGTGTTGGCCTGACAGGGAGGCAGGTCGAGCAGTACTTC
TRBJ1-1 TRBV6-6 NA many CATANWEAFF TGTGCCACCGCCAACTGGGAAGCTTTCTTT
TRBJ2-5 TRBV24-1 TRBD1 NA CATSGTPGQQETQYF TGTGCCACCAGTGGCACACCGGGACAGCAAGAGACCCAGTACTTC